The entry below gives a single TCR beta chain sequence along with its context. No cognate antigen has been identified for it. No per-base quality is available; no much larger clone lies one base away. V is pared back by 1 base and J by 7 bases, with 14 bases lying between the germline termini. Based on the germline V gene, the CDR1 and CDR2 sequences are SGHVS and FNYEAQ. Its CDR3 holds 16 amino acids, cysteine through phenylalanine. The only DNA kept is the CDR3, 48 bases in frame from the first base. Whole blood was collected in K2EDTA tubes by collaborating institutions according to the institutions' own protocols. For TCRbeta analysis, collaborator samples were shipped as frozen whole blood, as isolated PBMCs, or as DNA extracted from either sample type. The immunoSEQ Assay, a bias-controlled multiplex PCR, was used to amplify TCRbeta CDR3 regions from genomic DNA. As for the authors' bioinformatics: The number of nucleated cells in each sample was estimated by amplification of reference gene primers within the assay. To quantify the absolute abundance of each unique TCRbeta CDR3 rearrangement, sequence reads were collapsed and filtered. Productive Simpson clonality was computed per sample as the square root of Simpson's diversity index over productive rearrangements. Sourced from immuneACCESS, this table was stored by TCRdb with only in-frame sequences that have V and J called. A share of the clones is absent; for the studies checked, an unresolved V gene accounts for under half, and the remainder has no known explanation. Clonal size and the V and J genes are those of that table, whereas D and trimming came from the DNA. The table for this sample lists about 150,000 clones; around 90% of them were counted only once. More than 0.8% of the sample is in the top ten clones.

These data are taken from a study of blood T cell repertoires in COVID-19 (dated by TCRdb to 2018 to 2021). About the full investigation: Samples from collaborators originated in the United States, Italy and Spain and spanned both the acute and convalescent phases of COVID-19. A freely available public database, intended as a resource for researchers studying the immune response to SARS-CoV-2, is where the repertoires were released. Nearly every sample came with metadata listing a de-identified subject ID, COVID-19 status, age in years and sex. The samples were drawn from two sources: the first 160 participants of the ongoing ImmuneRACE study, and some 1,300 subjects contributed by 6 global collaborators. The dataset comprised deeply sampled blood TCRbeta repertoires from subjects exposed to, actively infected with, or recovered from COVID-19. Where available, HLA class I and class II types were obtained from metadata supplied by the sample provider rather than from assay-based typing. The material from the prospective study consisted of cDNA or gDNA derived from T cells, B-cell-depleted T cells, or PBMCs. Overall study outcomes, separate from this receptor: How much clinical and demographic metadata was included differed by source and by participant, and the metadata was provided uncurated.

Sequencing was done on a sample of peripheral blood. This clonotype was sampled from a woman in her forties or fifties with acute or convalescent COVID-19. The sequence links TRBV7-6 to TRBJ1-6; TRBD1 could be the D gene, as 5 bases match. The sequence in DNA is TGTGCCAGCAGCTTAGGTCTTCGGGGGAGCAATTCACCCCTCCACTTT. Protein translation: CASSLGLRGSNSPLHF.